This T cell receptor (beta chain) is drawn from a study of cytomegalovirus exposure and HLA in healthy donors (dated by TCRdb to 2015 to 2018). In the study overall: In an earlier analysis of fewer than 750 of the donors, 250 to 350 Gb of sequence data and 100 million or so unique TCR beta sequences from some 170 million T cells were reported. Roughly 300 gigabases of sequencing data and 75 million to 85 million unique TCR sequences made up an early release that covered over 550 HLA-typed donors. Of the 300 to 500 genotyped donors, 65% to 90% were placed in the genetic ancestry cluster associated with self-reported Caucasian donors. The study aimed to test whether signatures of past pathogen exposure could be identified by cataloging public T cell receptors. The study used immunosequencing to profile the T cell repertoires of approximately 630 subjects and linked those repertoires to cytomegalovirus serostatus. In addition to the first cohort of approximately 650 subjects, a separate validation cohort of over 90 different subjects was used. To predict cytomegalovirus infection status, the study brought together high-throughput TCR immunosequencing, statistical association of individual TCRs with disease status, and machine learning. In a later analysis, previously published TCR beta repertoires from 550 to 700 donors were re-analyzed and high-resolution HLA genotyping was added so that TCR occurrence patterns could be studied. Rather than drawing on any new phenotypic data, the later analysis identified candidate immune exposures from TCR beta sequences and the way those sequences occurred across donors. An earlier analysis of fewer than 750 of the donors used high-throughput TCR beta sequencing to judge whether each TCR beta V gene segment behaved as functional or pseudogenic. Donor age, sex, ethnicity and CMV serostatus were collected together with the repertoire data. Genome-wide SNP genotypes for about 65% of the 666 donors were used in a later genetic analysis, which treated that subset as a discovery cohort. Every repertoire in the discovery cohort had been generated on one and the same sequencing platform. HLA typing included class I and class II loci at four-digit resolution. The number of typed donors differed by locus: about 629-630 for A, B, C, DRB1 and DQB1; about 520 for DQA1; about 600 for DPA1; and some 470 for DPB1. Five DR-DQ haplotypes were treated as single units for association and clustering because of strong linkage in the cohort. Among a few hundred genotyped donors of the cohort, an average of 235,054 unique TCR beta nucleotide sequences were sequenced per donor, roughly a sixth of them non-productive. The research as a whole found: A later analysis found that TCR association rates varied across HLA loci, with DRB1 alleles showing the most associated TCRs and HLA-C alleles the fewest. According to the authors, the approach could potentially be generalized to other disease states and immunological phenotypes. Some IMGT-functional V segments, including TRBV6-2 and TRBV6-3, could not be distinguished by the 87-base-pair reads and were therefore excluded. Several of the top co-occurrence clusters appeared to be linked to parvovirus B19, influenza, CMV and Epstein-Barr virus, according to a later analysis. In the study, about 150 TCR beta chains were listed as associated with cytomegalovirus. Immune exposure information for the cohort was limited to CMV serostatus. In a later analysis, over 15,000 TCR beta sequences were associated with specific HLA alleles at a false discovery rate of 0.05. A group of highly shared sequence variants was considered likely to be a technical artifact of the sequencing pipeline. HLA typing was unavailable for some donors at each locus, so association tests used only the typed subset. Compared with the approximately 600-donor mean, donors in an Asian-associated ancestry cluster had fewer N-insertions in productive TCRs, according to a later genetic analysis. V-gene and J-gene trimming of TCR beta chains was associated with a missense DCLRE1C variant in a later genetic analysis, and the association was replicated in an independent cohort. Cytomegalovirus status was reported to be diagnosed by the classifier with high specificity and sensitivity in both the original and validation cohorts. A later analysis found that HLA-associated TCR beta chains were more clonally expanded and had lower generation probabilities than equally common non-associated chains. Because counts were too low, roughly 18 rarely observed V segments, including chromosome 9 orphons, were left out of the earlier analysis of a few hundred of the donors. Strong co-occurrence of HLA alleles, especially DR and DQ, made assigning TCR associations to individual alleles difficult. The presence/absence analyses assumed that sequencing depth was roughly uniform across donors, and that assumption may not be true. Linkage disequilibrium might explain the correlated functional status among segregating V segments, but an unknown experimental factor could not be excluded. In vitro tests confirmed that a few of the cytomegalovirus-associated TCR beta chains recognize cytomegalovirus antigens. A further reported finding was that TCR beta sequences accurately predicted the HLA-A and HLA-B alleles for most subjects in the first cohort. Most TCR sequences were observed very rarely across donors, whereas some public TCRs were present in many individuals. The cohort was sequenced for TCR beta chains only, and without alpha or paired-chain data the features that could be detected were limited. A later analysis found that most CMV-associated TCR beta chains appeared HLA-restricted, with HLA associations seemingly driven largely by CMV exposure. In an earlier analysis of approximately 590 of the donors, most TCR beta V segments appeared in productive rearrangements about 87% or about 30% of the time, broadly matching IMGT annotations.

The germline V gene yields MNHEY for CDR1 and SVGAGI for CDR2. V is shortened by 4 bases, J by 0 bases, and the region joining them spans 9 bases. The CDR3 measures 15 amino acids from cysteine to phenylalanine. The only DNA kept is the CDR3, 45 bases in frame from the first base. The cohort was made up of about 670 healthy bone marrow donors. At the time of sampling, all cohort members were nominally healthy, though unrecorded immune exposures were likely present. The donor tested CMV seropositive, placing the donor among the 289 seropositive members of the cohort. A peripheral blood sample was provided by each donor, and peripheral blood mononuclear cells were used for TCR beta sequencing. The Qiagen DNeasy Blood Extraction Kit was used to extract genomic DNA from the blood cell samples. The library was obtained by the immunoSEQ multiplex PCR assay. For the multiplex PCR, a mixture combining 60 forward primers for TCR Vbeta segments and 13 reverse primers for TCR Jbeta segments was used. The CDR3 region of rearranged TCR beta genes was amplified from genomic DNA by a multiplex PCR assay. The amplified TCR beta libraries were sequenced on the Illumina HiSeq System as 87-base-pair reads. For the original study's pipeline: A later analysis tallied approximately 87 million unique TCR beta chains across the 666 repertoires, and around 12 million of those chains were shared by two or more donors. A nearest-neighbor algorithm error-corrected the raw reads and collapsed the reads into unique sequences, merging closely related sequences to remove PCR and sequencing errors. CDR3 sequences were aligned to IMGT reference sequences to assign V, D and J gene segments. For a sequence to be retained, a match of at least six nucleotides to both a V gene segment and a J gene segment was required. Rearrangements were called productive when the CDR3 lacked stop codons and stayed in frame with V and J; all others were non-productive. Following IMGT convention, CDR3 was defined as the stretch from the second conserved V-encoded cysteine up to the conserved J-encoded phenylalanine. In an earlier analysis of more than 550 of the donors, sequences lacking an unambiguous match to a single V gene segment were excluded. In an earlier analysis of 450 to 750 of the donors, a V segment was called functional when productive rearrangements were above 56.7%, and segregating when the standard deviation between donors exceeded 5%. A statistical classification framework was built to diagnose cytomegalovirus status from the catalog of TCR beta chain sequences. In a later analysis, TCR nucleotide sequences were compared against IMGT/GENE-DB human TR gene sequences so that V and J genes could be assigned. A later analysis assigned CDR3 sequences and most-parsimonious VDJ recombination scenarios with the TCRdist pipeline. A later analysis defined each TCR beta chain by its CDR3 amino acid sequence plus V-gene family, and excluded reads lacking a unique V-gene family. A later analysis removed 592 highly shared, low-generation-probability nucleotide sequences to deal with suspected cross-contamination and a sequencing artifact. In a later analysis, a clonal expansion index for each public chain was calculated from normalized within-repertoire ranks of inferred template counts. In a later analysis, generation probabilities were computed with a VDJ recombination model fitted to out-of-frame rearrangements, and the resulting probabilities were checked against IGoR. In a later analysis, TCR-TCR, TCR-HLA and TCR-CMV co-occurrence was scored with hypergeometric tests, and a repertoire-size bias correction was applied to TCR pairs. False discovery rates were estimated in a later analysis by permuting HLA or CMV assignments 20 times. In a later analysis, co-occurring TCRs were grouped with DBSCAN, and TCRdist sequence similarity was added when clustering was performed within HLA-allele-positive subsets. Repertoires with fewer than 30,000 or more than 120,000 public chains were left out of co-occurrence clustering, as were a handful of repertoires with anomalous nucleotide sharing. TCRdb retrieved this table from immuneACCESS and kept in-frame rearrangements only. Not all clones are present; in checked studies, unresolved V genes account for under half, and no reason is known for the remainder. The V and J calls and clone size were taken over from that table, and D and trimming were inferred from the DNA. The sample table holds some 130,000 clones, of which roughly 82% were seen once. More than 4% of the sample belongs to the ten largest clones.

Turning to this clone: The antigen it recognizes is unknown. The record has no base qualities; no much larger clone is one base away.

The clonotype originates from a male donor in good health and CMV-seropositive. The sequencing input was PBMCs. This chain joins TRBV6-5 to TRBJ2-2, with the D segment identity uncertain. Read as DNA, the sequence is TGTGCCAGCAGTTCAGAACCCGCGAACACCGGGGAGCTGTTTTTT. Protein translation: CASSSEPANTGELFF.